Following are 17 T cell receptor beta chains from one sample sequenced in a study of blood T cell repertoires in COVID-19. Profiled with immunoSEQ multiplex PCR; TCRdb holds only in-frame clones, not every one. The sample gives almost 50,000 clones, roughly 90% of which show up once; 3.9% is in the top ten. Sequencing used peripheral blood. These receptors came from a human donor in a cohort sampled during active COVID-19.

V gene TRBV29-1 combines with J gene TRBJ1-2, with TRBD1 matching 7 bases. Losses at the gene ends were 6 bases for V and 4 bases for J; bases not matched to a gene: 8. From germline, CDR1 is SQVTM and CDR2 ANQGSEA. The CDR3 loop spans 13 amino acids. CDR3 sequence: CSVGQPHTYGYTF. The CDR3 DNA reads TGCAGCGTGGGACAGCCGCATACCTATGGCTACACCTTC. Based on the CDR3 plus reference TRBV29-1 and TRBJ1-2, the full variable domain is SAVISQKPSRDICQRGTSLTIQCQVDSQVTMMFWYRQQPGQSLTLIATANQGSEATYESGFVIDKFPISRPNLTFSTLTVSNMSPEDSSIYLCSVGQPHTYGYTFGSGTRLTVV.

This clone has a handful of counts. This chain links TRBV19 with TRBJ1-5; TRBD1 aligns across 7 bases. The CDR3 consists of 15 residues. V shed 5 bases and J 2 bases; nucleotides not matched to a gene: 6. The germline V gene encodes CDR1 LNHDA and CDR2 SQIVND (reference sequence). CDR3 DNA sequence: TGTGCCAGTAGTGTTGAGGGGACAGGCAATCAGCCCCAGCATTTT. This encodes CASSVEGTGNQPQHF.

The chain couples TRBV15 to TRBJ2-3; 9 bases fit TRBD2. Trimming cost V 0 bases and J 4 bases; bases outside gene matches: 8. The germline V gene encodes CDR1 LNHNV and CDR2 YYDKDF (reference sequence). The CDR3 contains 17 residues. The CDR3 sequence is CATSREASGKLADTQYF. In nucleotides, the CDR3 is TGTGCCACCAGCAGAGAGGCTAGCGGGAAATTGGCAGATACGCAGTATTTT.

The chain has TRBV11-2 and TRBJ2-2; 8 bases agree with TRBD1. Unmatched junction bases numbered 3, after V lost 5 bases and J lost 1 base. Germline CDR1 SGHAT, CDR2 FQNNGV. The CDR3 totals 15 residues. CDR3 nucleotides: TGTGCCAGCAGCCTAGGGACAGGGAACACCGGGGAGCTGTTTTTT. Translating gives CASSLGTGNTGELFF. Drawing the rest from reference TRBV11-2 and TRBJ2-2, the complete variable domain is EAGVAQSPRYKIIEKRQSVAFWCNPISGHATLYWYQQILGQGPKLLIQFQNNGVVDDSQLPKDRFSAERLKGVDSTLKIQPAKLEDSAVYLCASSLGTGNTGELFFGEGSRLTVL.

The rearrangement links TRBV11-2 to TRBJ1-1; D gene unclear. Between the trimmed V and J ends, which lost 4 bases and 5 bases, there was a span of 14 bases. The CDR3 consists of 14 residues. Germline loops: CDR1 SGHAT, CDR2 FQNNGV. This chain's CDR3 is CASSSIAGGTEAFF. As DNA, the CDR3 is TGTGCCAGCAGCTCCATCGCAGGTGGGACTGAAGCTTTCTTT. The whole variable domain, filled in from reference TRBV11-2 and TRBJ1-1, reads EAGVAQSPRYKIIEKRQSVAFWCNPISGHATLYWYQQILGQGPKLLIQFQNNGVVDDSQLPKDRFSAERLKGVDSTLKIQPAKLEDSAVYLCASSSIAGGTEAFFGQGTRLTVV.

The chain combines TRBV11-2 with TRBJ1-2, with 8 positions matching TRBD1. With 5 bases clipped from V and 6 bases from J, the junction kept 5 bases outside the gene matches. CDR3 length equals 13 residues. Germline-derived CDR1 and CDR2 are SGHAT and FQNNGV. The DNA of the CDR3 is TGTGCCAGCAGCCCCGACAGGGGCCATGGCTACACCTTC. This gives the protein CASSPDRGHGYTF.

The chain uses TRBV18 and TRBJ1-4; D call uncertain. There are 18 residues in the CDR3. Deletions cut 3 bases from V and 4 bases from J, with 21 bases between. Germline V gene sequence: CDR1 KGHSH, CDR2 LQKENI. This CDR3 reads CASSPREGRARINEKLFF. The CDR3 region has the DNA TGTGCCAGCTCACCTCGGGAGGGCCGGGCGAGGATTAATGAAAAACTGTTTTTT. Full variable domain (missing parts from reference TRBV18 and TRBJ1-4): NAGVMQNPRHLVRRRGQEARLRCSPMKGHSHVYWYRQLPEEGLKFMVYLQKENIIDESGMPKERFSAEFPKEGPSILRIQQVVRGDSAAYFCASSPREGRARINEKLFFGSGTQLSVL.

V and J are TRBV10-1 and TRBJ2-1; 10 bases align to TRBD1. Germline assignment: CDR1 WNHNN and CDR2 SYGVQD (reference sequence). Germline trimming cut 2 bases from V and 4 bases from J; bases unmatched to any gene: 2. The CDR3 loop spans 15 amino acids. The CDR3 nucleotides read TGCGCCAGCAGTGAGAGGGACAGGGGTTACAATGAGCAGTTCTTC. Translated: CASSERDRGYNEQFF.

CDR3 in amino acids: CSASKAGQSSGANVLTF. The CDR3 DNA is TGCAGTGCTAGTAAGGCTGGACAGAGCTCTGGGGCCAACGTCCTGACTTTC. The J gene is TRBJ2-6, the V gene TRBV20-1; a possible D gene is TRBD1 (6 bases). V was cut by 3 bases and J by 0 bases, with 15 bases left in between. Germline V lookup: CDR1 DFQATT, CDR2 SNEGSKA (reference sequence). The CDR3 has 17 amino acids.

This clone has only a few counts. In DNA form, the CDR3 reads TGTGCCAGCACCCCGTCGAGGGCTAACACTGAAGCTTTCTTT. Protein sequence: CASTPSRANTEAFF. The V call is TRBV6-5, the J call TRBJ1-1; no reliable D call. Deletions cut 7 bases from V and 2 bases from J, with 14 bases between. The CDR3 runs 14 residues. The germline V gene has CDR1 MNHEY and CDR2 SVGAGI.

This rearrangement joins TRBV7-3 to TRBJ2-3; 7 nucleotides agree with TRBD2. The V gene's germline CDR1 is SGHTA and CDR2 FQGTGA. V dropped 5 bases and J dropped 6; count of bases not matched to a gene: 8. This CDR3 contains 14 residues. CDR3 loop: CASSPWGGLDTQYF. CDR3 nucleotides: TGTGCCAGCAGCCCGTGGGGGGGTCTGGATACGCAGTATTTT. The variable domain in full, completed from reference TRBV7-3 and TRBJ2-3, reads GAGVSQTPSNKVTEKGKYVELRCDPISGHTALYWYRQSLGQGPEFLIYFQGTGAADDSGLPNDRFFAVRPEGSVSTLKIQRTERGDSAVYLCASSPWGGLDTQYFGPGTRLTVL.

This clone was seen once. The chain uses TRBV25-1 and TRBJ2-1, with 7 bases lining up with TRBD2. The length of the CDR3 is 16 residues. The trim removed 3 bases at V and 2 bases at J, leaving 7 bases unmatched. The germline V gene has CDR1 MGHDK and CDR2 SYGVNS. The CDR3 DNA reads TGTGCCAGCAGTGATTCGGGGGGACCGACCTACAATGAGCAGTTCTTC. Translation: CASSDSGGPTYNEQFF.

This sequence joins TRBV6-5 and TRBJ1-3; the D gene is possibly TRBD1 (6 bases). In germline, CDR1 is MNHEY, CDR2 SVGAGI. V shed 6 bases and J shed 3 bases, with 15 bases lying between them. This CDR3 region has 15 residues. In DNA form, the CDR3 reads TGTGCCAGCAGACGAAGGACAGTCGTTGGAAACACCATATATTTT. Amino acids: CASRRRTVVGNTIYF.

The V gene is TRBV6-5, the J gene TRBJ1-5; D is undetermined. The germline V and J ends were trimmed by 5 bases and 4 bases, with 15 bases remaining between them. The length of the CDR3 is 15 residues. Germline CDR1 and CDR2: MNHEY and SVGAGI. In DNA, the CDR3 is TGTGCCAGCAGTCCGCTGTTTACGGGGAATCAGCCCCAGCATTTT. Translating gives CASSPLFTGNQPQHF.

The rearrangement uses TRBV9 and TRBJ1-2; 7 bases fit TRBD1. V trimming: 0 bases; J trimming: 7 bases; junction bases outside the gene matches: 15. The CDR3 runs to 17 residues. Germline values: CDR1 SGDLS, CDR2 YYNGEE. CDR3 sequence: CASSVEGDDRDSGGYTF. The DNA of the CDR3 is TGTGCCAGCAGCGTAGAGGGGGACGACAGGGATTCGGGTGGCTACACCTTC.

The genes are TRBV6-1 and TRBJ2-7, with D unresolved. V was trimmed by 2 bases and J by 3 bases, leaving 11 bases between them. The CDR3 sequence is 14 residues long. The germline V gene has CDR1 MNHNS and CDR2 SASEGT. Here the CDR3 DNA reads TGTGCCAGCAGTGAACCACAGAGTCTCTACGAGCAGTACGTC. Translating it yields CASSEPQSLYEQYV.

The chain employs TRBV6-5 and TRBJ2-3; 10 bases align to TRBD1. After removal of 2 bases from V and 6 bases from J, the junction contained 8 bases not matched to a gene. There are 16 residues in the CDR3. The germline V gene has CDR1 MNHEY and CDR2 SVGAGI. CDR3 in amino acids: CASSYTPGQGFDTQYF. CDR3 in DNA: TGTGCCAGCAGTTACACCCCGGGACAGGGGTTCGATACGCAGTATTTT.